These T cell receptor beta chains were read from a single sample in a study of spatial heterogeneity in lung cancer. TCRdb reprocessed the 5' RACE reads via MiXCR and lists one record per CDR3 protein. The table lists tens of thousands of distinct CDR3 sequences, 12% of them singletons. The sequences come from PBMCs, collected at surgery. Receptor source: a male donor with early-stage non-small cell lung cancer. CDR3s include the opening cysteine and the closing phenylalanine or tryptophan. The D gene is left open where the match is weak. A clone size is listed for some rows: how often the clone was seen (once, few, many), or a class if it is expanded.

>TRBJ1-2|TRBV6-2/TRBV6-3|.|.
TGTGCCAGCGGTCGACAGGACCGCTATGGCTACACCTTC
CASGRQDRYGYTF
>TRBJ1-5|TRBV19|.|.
TGTGCCAGTACCCCTCGGGCAGGGACGGTTGGCAATCAGCCCCAGCATTTT
CASTPRAGTVGNQPQHF
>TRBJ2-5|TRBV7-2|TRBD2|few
TGTGCCAGCACCATAGCGGGAGGAGTACAAGAGACCCAGTACTTC
CASTIAGGVQETQYF
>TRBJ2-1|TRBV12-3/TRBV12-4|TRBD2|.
TGTGCCAGCAGTCCTACTAGCGGGGGGGCCCACAATGAGCAGTTCTTC
CASSPTSGGAHNEQFF
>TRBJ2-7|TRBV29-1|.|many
TGCAGCGTTGAGGGGGGGCCCTCCTCAGCCTACGAGCAGTACTTC
CSVEGGPSSAYEQYF
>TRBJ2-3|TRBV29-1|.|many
TGCAGCGTTGACCAGCGCGGAACAGATACGCAGTATTTT
CSVDQRGTDTQYF
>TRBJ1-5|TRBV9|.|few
TGTGCCAGCAGCGTAGATGGGGGCTGGCAGCCCCAGCATTTT
CASSVDGGWQPQHF
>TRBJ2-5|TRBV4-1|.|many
TGCGCCAGCAGCCAACCAGGGAAAGAGACCCAGTACTTC
CASSQPGKETQYF
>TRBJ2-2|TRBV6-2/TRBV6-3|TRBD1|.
TGTGCCAGCAGTTACTCCGGACAGGGGGCGCGCGGGGAGCTGTTTTTT
CASSYSGQGARGELFF
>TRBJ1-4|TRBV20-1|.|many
TGCAGTGCTAGGGGTGGTGAAAAACTGTTTTTT
CSARGGEKLFF
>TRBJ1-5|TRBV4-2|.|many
TGTGCCAGCAGCCGGGAAGCCGGCAATCAGCCCCAGCATTTT
CASSREAGNQPQHF
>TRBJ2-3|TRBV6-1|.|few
TGTGCCAGCAGCGTCGAGCAAGATACGCAGTATTTT
CASSVEQDTQYF
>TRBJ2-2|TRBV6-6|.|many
TGTGCCAGCAGTCAGGACGTGAAAGGGGAGCTGTTTTTT
CASSQDVKGELFF
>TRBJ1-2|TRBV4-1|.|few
TGCGCCAGCAGCCAAGAAGAGACGCTCTATGGCTACACCTTC
CASSQEETLYGYTF
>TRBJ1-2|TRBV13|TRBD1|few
TGTGCCAGCAGCCAAGGGACAGGAAACTATGGCTACACCTTC
CASSQGTGNYGYTF
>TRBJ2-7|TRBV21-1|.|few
TGTGCCAGCAGCTGGCTACAGCTTTACGAGCAGTACTTC
CASSWLQLYEQYF
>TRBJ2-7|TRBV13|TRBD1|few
TGTGCCAGCAGCTCCCTATCTGGACAGGGGAACGAGCAGTACTTC
CASSSLSGQGNEQYF
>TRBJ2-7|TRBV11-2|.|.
TGTGCCAGCAGCTTAGACCCAAACCGCGCGCAGTACTTC
CASSLDPNRAQYF
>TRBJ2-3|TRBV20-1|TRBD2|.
TGCAGTGCTAGGATAGCGGGAGTTTTGGATACGCAGTATTTT
CSARIAGVLDTQYF
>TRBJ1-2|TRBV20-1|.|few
TGCAGTGCTCCCTCACGCTGGGTCAGTGGCTACACCTTC
CSAPSRWVSGYTF